Reported below is one T cell receptor beta chain. What it binds is unknown. The data were obtained in a study of cytomegalovirus exposure and HLA in healthy donors. Study-level points and caveats: Per published reports, the classifier diagnosed cytomegalovirus status with high specificity and sensitivity. It was reported in a later analysis that an Asian-associated ancestry cluster showed fewer N-insertions than the approximately 700-donor mean. In an earlier analysis, about 87% or about 30%: the productive usage of most TCR beta V segments.

CDR3 length equals 14 residues. From germline, CDR1 is SGHDT and CDR2 YYEEEE. V was pared by 3 bases and J by 2 bases, with 12 bases between. The donors (healthy individuals) were bone marrow donors. The PCR ran on 60 Vbeta and 13 Jbeta primers. Using immunoSEQ multiplex PCR, the repertoire was profiled, and TCRdb retains in-frame clones only, with some absent. Counted here are under 200,000 clones, about four fifths occurring once; the ten biggest clones make up approximately 2.4%. This clonotype was obtained from a woman aged 45-60 years in good health and CMV-seronegative. What was sequenced was PBMCs. The chain has TRBV5-6 and TRBJ2-7; D is unclear. This chain's CDR3 is CASSSETLPYEQYF. The CDR3 coding sequence is TGTGCCAGCAGCTCAGAGACTCTACCCTACGAGCAGTACTTC.